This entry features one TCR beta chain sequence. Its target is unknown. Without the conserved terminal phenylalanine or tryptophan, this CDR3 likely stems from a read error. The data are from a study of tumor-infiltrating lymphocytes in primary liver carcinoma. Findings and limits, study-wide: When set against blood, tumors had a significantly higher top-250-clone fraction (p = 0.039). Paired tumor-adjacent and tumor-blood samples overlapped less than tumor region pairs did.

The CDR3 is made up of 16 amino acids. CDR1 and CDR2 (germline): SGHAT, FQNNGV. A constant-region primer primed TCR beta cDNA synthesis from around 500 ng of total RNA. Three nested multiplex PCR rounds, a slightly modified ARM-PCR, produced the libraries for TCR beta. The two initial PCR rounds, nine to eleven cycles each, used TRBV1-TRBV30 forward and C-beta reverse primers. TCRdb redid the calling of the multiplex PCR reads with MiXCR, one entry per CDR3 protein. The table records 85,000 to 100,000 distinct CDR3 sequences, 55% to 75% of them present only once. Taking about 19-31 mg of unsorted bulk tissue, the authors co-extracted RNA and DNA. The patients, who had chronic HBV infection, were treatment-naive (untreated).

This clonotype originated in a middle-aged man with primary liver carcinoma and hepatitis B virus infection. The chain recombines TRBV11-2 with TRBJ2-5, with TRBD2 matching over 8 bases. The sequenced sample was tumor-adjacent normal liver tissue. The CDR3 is CASTLVPASGQETQYP. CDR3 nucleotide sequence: TGTGCCAGCACCTTAGTCCCGGCTAGCGGGCAAGAGACCCAGTACCCC.